This TCR beta chain is drawn from a study of Ad26.COV2.S vaccination and SARS-CoV-2 variants. The overall study: Intramuscular Ad26.COV2.S at 5x10^10 or 1x10^11 viral particles.

The CDR3 contains 17 residues. V gave up 1 base and J gave up 0 bases; unmatched junction bases: 8. Germline assignment: CDR1 GTSNPN and CDR2 SVGIG (reference sequence). Repertoires were generated with immunoSEQ multiplex PCR, while TCRdb's copy carries only in-frame clones and drops some. The sample holds 400,000 to 450,000 clones, more than 80% seen once. Described treatment: some 19 received Ad26.COV2.S at low or high dose, single or two shots; several received placebo; per-sample allocation not given. The investigators took samples on day 63 after the first vaccine or placebo injection. The individual, an adult aged 18-55 years, was a donor in Boston.

The chain is built from TRBV30 and TRBJ2-5, with 10 bases matching TRBD2. Sequenced material: peripheral blood, taken in a trial of Ad26.COV2.S vaccine versus placebo. This clonotype was sampled from a person aged 18-65 years who received the Ad26.COV2.S COVID-19 vaccine or a placebo. The CDR3 sequence is CAWSGYTGTSDQETQYF. The CDR3 DNA reads as TGTGCCTGGAGTGGATATACCGGGACTAGCGACCAAGAGACCCAGTACTTC.